A selection of T cell receptor beta chains follows, all from one sample in a study of blood T cell repertoires in COVID-19. Here immunoSEQ multiplex PCR was the method, and the copy in TCRdb shows in-frame clones only, minus some. Counted here are a few hundred thousand clones, more than 80% occurring once; the ten biggest clones make up 3%. Sequenced input: peripheral blood. The receptor set was obtained from a woman aged 25-40 years with COVID-19, enrolled during active disease. CDR3s include the opening cysteine and the closing phenylalanine or tryptophan. A D gene is named only where the DNA matches it firmly. Clone size is stated in some rows and not others, as once, few, many or a class when expanded.

cdr3_aa: CASSLWVAGSSTDTQYF; cdr3_nt: TGTGCCAGCAGTTTATGGGTAGCGGGGAGTAGCACAGATACGCAGTATTTT; v_call: TRBV27; d_call: TRBD2; j_call: TRBJ2-3; clone_size: .
cdr3_aa: CASSYRLEPYEQYF; cdr3_nt: TGTGCCAGCAGTTACCGGCTAGAACCCTACGAGCAGTACTTC; v_call: TRBV6-6; d_call: .; j_call: TRBJ2-7; clone_size: .
cdr3_aa: CASSSGWDGYTF; cdr3_nt: TGTGCCAGCAGCTCAGGGTGGGATGGCTACACCTTC; v_call: TRBV11-2; d_call: .; j_call: TRBJ1-2; clone_size: .
cdr3_aa: CASSFSTGGTDTQYF; cdr3_nt: TGTGCCAGCAGTTTCTCGACAGGGGGCACAGATACGCAGTATTTT; v_call: TRBV28; d_call: TRBD1; j_call: TRBJ2-3; clone_size: .
cdr3_aa: CASSYGDRGPGYTF; cdr3_nt: TGTGCCAGCAGTTATGGAGACAGGGGGCCTGGCTACACCTTC; v_call: TRBV6-2/TRBV6-3; d_call: TRBD1; j_call: TRBJ1-2; clone_size: .
cdr3_aa: CASSLSAGQGRPSTDTQYF; cdr3_nt: TGTGCCAGCAGTTTGTCTGCTGGGCAGGGGCGTCCCAGCACAGATACGCAGTATTTT; v_call: TRBV27; d_call: .; j_call: TRBJ2-3; clone_size: .
cdr3_aa: CASRGLANTGELFF; cdr3_nt: TGTGCCAGTAGGGGACTAGCGAACACCGGGGAGCTGTTTTTT; v_call: TRBV19; d_call: TRBD2; j_call: TRBJ2-2; clone_size: .
cdr3_aa: CASSPLTGGIINEQFF; cdr3_nt: TGTGCCAGCAGTCCCCTGACAGGGGGCATTATCAATGAGCAGTTCTTC; v_call: TRBV28; d_call: TRBD1; j_call: TRBJ2-1; clone_size: .
cdr3_aa: CASSQNLAVGQETQYF; cdr3_nt: TGTGCCAGCAGCCAAAACCTAGCGGTGGGCCAAGAGACCCAGTACTTC; v_call: TRBV14; d_call: TRBD2; j_call: TRBJ2-5; clone_size: once
cdr3_aa: CASSAEQGNTEAFF; cdr3_nt: TGTGCCAGCAGTGCGGAACAGGGGAACACTGAAGCTTTCTTT; v_call: TRBV27; d_call: .; j_call: TRBJ1-1; clone_size: once